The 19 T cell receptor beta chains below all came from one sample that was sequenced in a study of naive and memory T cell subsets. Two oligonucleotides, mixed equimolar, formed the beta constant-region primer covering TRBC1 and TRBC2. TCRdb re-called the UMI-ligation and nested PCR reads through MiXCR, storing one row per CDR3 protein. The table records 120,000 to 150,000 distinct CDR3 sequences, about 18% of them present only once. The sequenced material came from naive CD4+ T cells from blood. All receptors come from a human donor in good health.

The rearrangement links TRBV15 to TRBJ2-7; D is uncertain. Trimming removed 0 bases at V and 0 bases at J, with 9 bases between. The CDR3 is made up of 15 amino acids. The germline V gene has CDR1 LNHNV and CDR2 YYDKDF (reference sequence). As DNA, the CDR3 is TGTGCCACCAGCAGAGATACAGCTAGCTCCTACGAGCAGTACTTC. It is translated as CATSRDTASSYEQYF.

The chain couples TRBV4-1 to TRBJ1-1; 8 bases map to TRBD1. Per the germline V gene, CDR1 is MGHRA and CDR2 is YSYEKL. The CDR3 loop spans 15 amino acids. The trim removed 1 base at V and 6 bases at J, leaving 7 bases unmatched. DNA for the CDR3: TGCGCCAGCAGCCAAGCCGGACAGGGTGGTTCTGAAGCTTTCTTT. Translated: CASSQAGQGGSEAFF.

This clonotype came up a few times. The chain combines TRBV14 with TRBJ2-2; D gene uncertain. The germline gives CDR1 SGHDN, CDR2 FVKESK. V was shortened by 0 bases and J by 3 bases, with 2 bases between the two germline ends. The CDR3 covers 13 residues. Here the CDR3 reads CASSQDDTGELFF. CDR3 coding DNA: TGTGCCAGCAGCCAAGATGACACCGGGGAGCTGTTTTTT.

For the CDR3, the DNA is TGTGCCAGCAAGGGGGCGAGCTCTGGGGCCAACGTCCTGACTTTC. Its translation is CASKGASSGANVLTF. The chain links TRBV6-5 to TRBJ2-6; TRBD1 agrees at 7 bases. V shed 7 bases and J 0 bases; nucleotides not matched to a gene: 3. Germline CDR1 is MNHEY and CDR2 is SVGAGI. This CDR3 has 15 amino acids.

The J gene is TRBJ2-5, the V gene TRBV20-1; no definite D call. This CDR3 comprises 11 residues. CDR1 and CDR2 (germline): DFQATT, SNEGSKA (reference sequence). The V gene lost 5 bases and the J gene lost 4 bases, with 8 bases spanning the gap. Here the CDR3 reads CSALSLETQYF. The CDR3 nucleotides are TGCAGTGCTCTGTCCCTAGAGACCCAGTACTTC.

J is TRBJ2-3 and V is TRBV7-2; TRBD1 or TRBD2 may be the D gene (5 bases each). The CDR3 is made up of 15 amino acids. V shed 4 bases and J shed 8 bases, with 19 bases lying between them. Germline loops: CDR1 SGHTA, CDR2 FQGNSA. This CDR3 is CASSSVGVASGTQYF. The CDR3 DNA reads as TGTGCCAGCAGCTCTGTGGGGGTAGCAAGCGGTACGCAGTATTTT.

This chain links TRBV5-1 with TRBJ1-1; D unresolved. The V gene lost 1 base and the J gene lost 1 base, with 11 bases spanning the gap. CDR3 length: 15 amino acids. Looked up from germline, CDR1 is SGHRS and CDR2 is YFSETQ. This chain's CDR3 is CASSLMTFPNTEAFF. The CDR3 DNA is TGCGCCAGCAGCTTGATGACCTTCCCGAACACTGAAGCTTTCTTT.

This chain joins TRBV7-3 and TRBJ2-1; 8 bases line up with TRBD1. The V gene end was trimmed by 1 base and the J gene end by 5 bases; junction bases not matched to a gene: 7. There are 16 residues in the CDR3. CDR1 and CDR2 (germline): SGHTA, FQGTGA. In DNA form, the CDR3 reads TGTGCCAGCAGCTTAAAAGCAGGGGGCGTCAACAATGAGCAGTTCTTC. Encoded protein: CASSLKAGGVNNEQFF. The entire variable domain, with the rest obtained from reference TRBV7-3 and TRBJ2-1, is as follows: GAGVSQTPSNKVTEKGKYVELRCDPISGHTALYWYRQSLGQGPEFLIYFQGTGAADDSGLPNDRFFAVRPEGSVSTLKIQRTERGDSAVYLCASSLKAGGVNNEQFFGPGTRLTVL.

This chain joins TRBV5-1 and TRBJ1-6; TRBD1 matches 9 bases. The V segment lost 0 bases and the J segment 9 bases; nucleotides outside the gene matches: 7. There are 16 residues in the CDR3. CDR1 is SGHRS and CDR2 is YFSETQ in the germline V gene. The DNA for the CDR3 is TGCGCCAGCAGCTTGGAAGGGACGGACAGGGGTTCACCCCTCCACTTT. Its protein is CASSLEGTDRGSPLHF.

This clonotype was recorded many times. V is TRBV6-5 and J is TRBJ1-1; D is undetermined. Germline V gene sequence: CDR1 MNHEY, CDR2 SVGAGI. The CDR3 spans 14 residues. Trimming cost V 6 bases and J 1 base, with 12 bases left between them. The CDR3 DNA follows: TGTGCCAGCAGGAAGGGCCTGTCGAACACTGAAGCTTTCTTT. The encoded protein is CASRKGLSNTEAFF.

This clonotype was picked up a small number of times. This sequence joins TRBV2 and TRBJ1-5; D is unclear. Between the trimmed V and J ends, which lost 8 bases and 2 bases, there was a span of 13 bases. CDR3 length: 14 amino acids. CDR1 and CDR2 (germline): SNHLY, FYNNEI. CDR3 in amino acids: CASANPSGNQPQHF. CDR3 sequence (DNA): TGTGCCAGCGCAAACCCAAGCGGCAATCAGCCCCAGCATTTT.

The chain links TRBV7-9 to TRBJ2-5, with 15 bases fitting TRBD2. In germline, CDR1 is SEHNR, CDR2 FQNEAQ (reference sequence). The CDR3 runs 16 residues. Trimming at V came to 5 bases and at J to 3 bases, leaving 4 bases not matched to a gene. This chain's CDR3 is CASSPGTSGRKETQYF. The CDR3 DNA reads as TGTGCCAGCAGCCCAGGGACTAGCGGGAGGAAAGAGACCCAGTACTTC.

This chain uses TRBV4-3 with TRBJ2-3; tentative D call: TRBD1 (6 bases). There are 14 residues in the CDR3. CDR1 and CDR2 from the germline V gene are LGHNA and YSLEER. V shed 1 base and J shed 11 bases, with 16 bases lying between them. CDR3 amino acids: CASSQVQGLVGQYF. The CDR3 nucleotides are TGCGCCAGCAGCCAAGTACAGGGTTTGGTTGGGCAGTATTTT.

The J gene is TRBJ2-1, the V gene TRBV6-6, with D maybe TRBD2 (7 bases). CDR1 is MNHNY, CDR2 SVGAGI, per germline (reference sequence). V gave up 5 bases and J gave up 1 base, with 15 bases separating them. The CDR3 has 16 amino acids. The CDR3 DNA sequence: TGTGCCAGCAGTCCGGGGGCGGGAGCGTCCTACAATGAGCAGTTCTTC. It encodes CASSPGAGASYNEQFF.

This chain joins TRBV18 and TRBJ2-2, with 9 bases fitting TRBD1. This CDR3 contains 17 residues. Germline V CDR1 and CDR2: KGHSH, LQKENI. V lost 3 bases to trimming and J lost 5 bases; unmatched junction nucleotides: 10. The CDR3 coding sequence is TGTGCCAGCTCACCCGACGGGACAGGGATACGGACCGGGGAGCTGTTTTTT. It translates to CASSPDGTGIRTGELFF.

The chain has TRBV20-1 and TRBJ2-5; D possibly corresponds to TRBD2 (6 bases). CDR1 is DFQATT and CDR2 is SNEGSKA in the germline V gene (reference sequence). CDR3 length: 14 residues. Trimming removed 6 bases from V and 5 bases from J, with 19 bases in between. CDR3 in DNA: TGCAGTGCATCTCCCGGCGGGATCGGGGAGACCCAGTACTTC. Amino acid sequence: CSASPGGIGETQYF.

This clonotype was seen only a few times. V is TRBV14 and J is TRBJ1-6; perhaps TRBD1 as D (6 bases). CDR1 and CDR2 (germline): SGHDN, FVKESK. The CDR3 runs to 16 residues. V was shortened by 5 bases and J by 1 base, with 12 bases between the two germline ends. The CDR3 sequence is CASSLIGGSYNSPLHF. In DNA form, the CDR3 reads TGTGCCAGCAGCTTGATAGGGGGGTCCTATAATTCACCCCTCCACTTT.

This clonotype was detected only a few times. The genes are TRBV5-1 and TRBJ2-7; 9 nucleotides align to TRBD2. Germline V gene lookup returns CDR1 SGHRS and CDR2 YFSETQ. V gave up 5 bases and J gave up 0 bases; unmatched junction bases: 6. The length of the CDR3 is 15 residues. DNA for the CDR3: TGCGCCAGCAGGCAGACTAGCGGAAGCTCCTACGAGCAGTACTTC. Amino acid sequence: CASRQTSGSSYEQYF.

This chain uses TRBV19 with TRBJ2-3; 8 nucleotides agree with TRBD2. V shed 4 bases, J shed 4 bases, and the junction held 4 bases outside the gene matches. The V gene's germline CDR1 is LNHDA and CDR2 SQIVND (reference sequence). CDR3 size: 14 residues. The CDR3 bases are TGTGCCAGTAGTAATGCAGCGGGGGCAGATACGCAGTATTTT. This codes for CASSNAAGADTQYF.